These T cell receptor beta chains were read from a single sample in a study of CD8 T cells in ankylosing spondylitis. TCRdb fed the 5' RACE reads into MiXCR, producing one record per CDR3 protein. The sample lists about 96,000 distinct CDR3 sequences; 27% were seen once. Sequencing was carried out using blood, either unsorted or a sorted T cell fraction (not recorded which). These TCRs come from a male donor with ankylosing spondylitis or in good health (not recorded which). Both conserved end residues are part of each CDR3. D genes are given only for firm matches. Clone size is not always given. Where it is, it says once, few, many or a class for expanded clones.

TGTGCCACCACATATTTGGATACGCAGTATTTT	CATTYLDTQYF	.	TRBV3-1	TRBJ2-3	.
TGTGCCAGCAGCTTAGAGGGACGGCCTAAGGCCCAGTACTTC	CASSLEGRPKAQYF	.	TRBV7-6	TRBJ2-5	.
TGTGCCAGCAGCTTTGAAACAGGGAACGAGCAGTACTTC	CASSFETGNEQYF	.	TRBV11-2	TRBJ2-7	.
TGCGCCAGCAGCCCCAGGGAGGCGGGAGGCAATGAGCAGTTCTTC	CASSPREAGGNEQFF	many	TRBV4-1	TRBJ2-1	TRBD2
TGTGCCAGCAGTAACCCTACCGGGGAGCTGTTTTTT	CASSNPTGELFF	many	TRBV27	TRBJ2-2	.
TGCGCCAGCAGCTCTGGGGGTGAGCCTTACGAGCAGTACTTC	CASSSGGEPYEQYF	few	TRBV5-1	TRBJ2-7	.
TGTGCCAGCAGCTTCCCGACTCAGTGGCAGTTCTTC	CASSFPTQWQFF	.	TRBV7-9	TRBJ2-1	.
TGTGCCAGCAGCTTAACTCCGGCCAGGGGGTACACCGGGGAGCTGTTTTTT	CASSLTPARGYTGELFF	once	TRBV7-3	TRBJ2-2	TRBD1
TGTGCCAGCAGTCCAGGCTTAGAGACCCAGTACTTC	CASSPGLETQYF	.	TRBV6-6	TRBJ2-5	.
TGTGCCAGCAGCTCAACGATCTGGGGAGATACGCAGTATTTT	CASSSTIWGDTQYF	.	TRBV7-6	TRBJ2-3	.
TGCAGTGCTAGGGGGACAGGGGGTGCGACCCAGTACTTC	CSARGTGGATQYF	.	TRBV20-1	TRBJ2-5	TRBD1
TGTGCCAGCAGCCCTTCCCCCGCGAGACAAGAGACCCAGTACTTC	CASSPSPARQETQYF	.	TRBV5-5	TRBJ2-5	.
TGTGCCAGCTCACCAGGAAGGAGTGAGCAGTTCTTC	CASSPGRSEQFF	.	TRBV18	TRBJ2-1	.
TGTGCCAGCACCATTCGGACAGCAACTAATGAAAAACTGTTTTTT	CASTIRTATNEKLFF	.	TRBV19	TRBJ1-4	.
TGTGCCAGCAGAACCGTTGGGACCTGGGAAGGTACTACCGAGCAGTACTTC	CASRTVGTWEGTTEQYF	.	TRBV27	TRBJ2-7	.
TGTGCCAGCAGCTTGTCGACGGCGGGAGAGACCCAGTACTTC	CASSLSTAGETQYF	.	TRBV7-2	TRBJ2-5	.
TGTGCCAGCAGCTGGGGGTCAGGGCCTGGAAACACCATATATTTT	CASSWGSGPGNTIYF	few	TRBV7-9	TRBJ1-3	.
TGTGCCAGCAGCCTTACGTCTAGCGGAGAGACCCAGTACTTC	CASSLTSSGETQYF	.	TRBV7-3	TRBJ2-5	TRBD2
TGCAGCGTCTTTCAGGGGAACACCGGGGAGCTGTTTTTT	CSVFQGNTGELFF	.	TRBV29-1	TRBJ2-2	.
TGCAGTGCTAGAGAGGACAGGGGCGATTCACCCCTCCACTTT	CSAREDRGDSPLHF	.	TRBV20-1	TRBJ1-6	TRBD1
TGTGCCAGCAGCTTGGCTGGTGGGGGAGTCTACGAGCAGTACTTC	CASSLAGGGVYEQYF	many	TRBV5-4	TRBJ2-7	.
TGCAGTGCAGAGGGGGTAGCGGGAGGTGTCCAAGAGACCCAGTACTTC	CSAEGVAGGVQETQYF	.	TRBV20-1	TRBJ2-5	TRBD2
TGCGCCAGCAGCCAGGAGGGGGTAGTGAAGACCCAGTACTTC	CASSQEGVVKTQYF	many	TRBV4-1	TRBJ2-5	.
TGTGCCAGCAGTTATGAGGGCCCTGCGGAGACCCAGTACTTC	CASSYEGPAETQYF	many	TRBV6-5	TRBJ2-5	.
TGTGCCAGCAGCTTAGTAGGGGGTGGCTACACCTTC	CASSLVGGGYTF	few	TRBV7-9	TRBJ1-2	.
TGTGCCAGCATCCAAGGGACAGGGGACCACGAGCAGTACTTC	CASIQGTGDHEQYF	.	TRBV11-2	TRBJ2-7	TRBD1
TGCAGTGCCCTTTTAAACGCTGGAAACACCATATATTTT	CSALLNAGNTIYF	.	TRBV20-1	TRBJ1-3	.
TGCAGTGCTAGTGGACTAGCGGGAGTAGGGGAGACCCAGTACTTC	CSASGLAGVGETQYF	many	TRBV20-1	TRBJ2-5	TRBD2
TGCGCCAGCAGCCAACCGGACAGGTTGTTGGAGACCCAGTACTTC	CASSQPDRLLETQYF	.	TRBV4-1	TRBJ2-5	TRBD1
TGCAGTGCCGCCCTTGGGGACAGGGGAGGCAATGAGCAGTTCTTC	CSAALGDRGGNEQFF	many	TRBV20-1	TRBJ2-1	TRBD1
TGTGCCAGCCGTCGGGCTAGCGGCAATGAGCAGTTCTTC	CASRRASGNEQFF	few	TRBV12-3/TRBV12-4	TRBJ2-1	TRBD2
TGCAGTGCTAGTTCCGGGACAGGGGTCTACAATGAGCAGTTCTTC	CSASSGTGVYNEQFF	many	TRBV20-1	TRBJ2-1	TRBD1
TGTGCCAGCAGCTCGGGACTAGCGCAAGAGACCCAGTACTTC	CASSSGLAQETQYF	many	TRBV5-6	TRBJ2-5	TRBD2
TGCGCCAGCAGCTTCGGCGTCACAGATACGCAGTATTTT	CASSFGVTDTQYF	.	TRBV5-1	TRBJ2-3	.
TGCGCCAGCAGCCCGAATTCAGGGGGGGCCACAGATACGCAGTATTTT	CASSPNSGGATDTQYF	few	TRBV5-1	TRBJ2-3	.
TGTGCCAGCCTGTTTCTTAGGGACTCCTACGAGCAGTACTTC	CASLFLRDSYEQYF	.	TRBV2	TRBJ2-7	.
TGCGCCAGCAGCCAGAATCCGGGCCCCGGGAGCGGGGAGCTGTTTTTT	CASSQNPGPGSGELFF	.	TRBV4-1	TRBJ2-2	.
TGTGCCAGCAGCTTAGTTTCGGGAGGGCCGGACAATGAGCAGTTCTTC	CASSLVSGGPDNEQFF	.	TRBV7-2	TRBJ2-1	TRBD2
TGCAGCGTTGAAGGGGGGACTAGCGGGAGGAAGCAGTATTTT	CSVEGGTSGRKQYF	.	TRBV29-1	TRBJ2-3	TRBD2
TGCGCCAGCAGCTTGGATGGACAGGCCAGTGGTCAGCCCCAGCATTTT	CASSLDGQASGQPQHF	.	TRBV5-1	TRBJ1-5	TRBD1
TGTGCCAGCAGACTAGCGGGGGGGACGTACGAGCAGTACTTC	CASRLAGGTYEQYF	.	TRBV12-3/TRBV12-4	TRBJ2-7	TRBD2
TGTGCCAGCAGCCCAGGGTCCACTGGGGCCAACGTCCTGACTTTC	CASSPGSTGANVLTF	.	TRBV13	TRBJ2-6	.